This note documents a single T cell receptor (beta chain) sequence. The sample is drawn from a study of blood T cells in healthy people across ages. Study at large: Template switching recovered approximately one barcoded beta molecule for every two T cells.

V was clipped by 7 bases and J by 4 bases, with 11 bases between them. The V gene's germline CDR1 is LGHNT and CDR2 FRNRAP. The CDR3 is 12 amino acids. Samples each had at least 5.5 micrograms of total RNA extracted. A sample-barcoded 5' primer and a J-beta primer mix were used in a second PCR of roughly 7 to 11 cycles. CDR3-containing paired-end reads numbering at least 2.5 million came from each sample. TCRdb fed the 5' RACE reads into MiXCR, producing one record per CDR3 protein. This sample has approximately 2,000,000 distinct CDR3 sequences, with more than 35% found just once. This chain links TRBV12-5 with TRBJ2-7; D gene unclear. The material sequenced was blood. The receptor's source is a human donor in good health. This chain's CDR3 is CASAWEGYEQYF. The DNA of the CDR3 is TGTGCTAGTGCTTGGGAAGGATACGAGCAGTACTTC. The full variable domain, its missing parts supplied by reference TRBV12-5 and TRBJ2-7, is DARVTQTPRHKVTEMGQEVTMRCQPILGHNTVFWYRQTMMQGLELLAYFRNRAPLDDSGMPKDRFSAEMPDATLATLKIQPSEPRDSAVYFCASAWEGYEQYFGPGTRLTVT.